This T cell receptor (beta chain) originates from a study of technical replicates of blood from a few donors. The germline gives CDR1 SNHLY, CDR2 FYNNEI. The CDR3 consists of 13 residues. Trimming pared 6 bases from V and 6 bases from J, leaving 12 bases between. This clone was counted a single time. Here immunoSEQ multiplex PCR was the method, and the copy in TCRdb shows in-frame clones only, minus some. The table has 66,000 or so clones, roughly 88% seen once. The rearrangement joins TRBV2 to TRBJ2-4, with D perhaps matching TRBD2 (5 bases). Sequenced: PBMCs. This TCR was recovered from a human donor in good health. Some clones in this sample may be carry-over from other donors' samples. The CDR3: CASRRAQVNIQYF. The CDR3 nucleotides read TGTGCCAGCAGGCGGGCCCAAGTAAACATTCAGTACTTC.